The clone carrying this TCR beta chain was detected only a few times. This CDR3 has 13 residues. Germline assignment: CDR1 SQVTM and CDR2 ANQGSEA. Original analysis: The authors estimated nucleated cell counts from reference gene primer amplification. Clones were read by immunoSEQ multiplex PCR, and TCRdb kept only the in-frame ones, dropping some. D and trimming were read from the DNA, whereas the V and J calls and clone size are those reported in that table. The sample lists 250,000 to 350,000 clones, 89% occurring once. The record originates from a study of blood T cell repertoires in COVID-19. Study-wide context: Spain, Italy and the United States supplied samples that represented acute and convalescent COVID-19. T cells, B-cell-depleted T cells, or PBMCs supplied cDNA or gDNA.

The sequence came from a woman aged 60 to 75 with acute or convalescent COVID-19. Sequenced input: peripheral blood. The V call is TRBV29-1, the J call TRBJ1-5; perhaps TRBD1 as D (6 bases). The DNA for the CDR3 is TGCCCCCCCGGGGACACCCGCAATCAGCCCCAGCATTTT. Translating gives CPPGDTRNQPQHF.